The T cell receptor (beta chain) under discussion was sequenced for a study of blood T cells in healthy people across ages (dated by TCRdb to 2015 to 2017). At the level of the whole study: In model experiments, roughly one uniquely barcoded TCR beta cDNA molecule per two T cells was captured by template switching. To track age-related changes in TCR beta repertoire diversity, the study relied on deep sequencing normalized with unique cDNA molecular identifiers. The donors were divided into four age groups: young (average approximately 15 years), middle-aged (under 40), aged (about 60) and long-lived (nearly 85). To avoid experimental bias, donors of different ages were randomly spread across the sequencing lanes. For two donors (one aged 18 to 30 and one aged 80 or older), the study analyzed two additional independent replicas of 1 million unique cDNA reads from the same blood draw.

The library was prepared using 5' RACE. Sequencing instrument: Illumina HiSeq 2500. A second roughly 6 to 12 cycle PCR used a sample-barcoded 5' primer and a J-beta primer mix. Each TCR beta cDNA molecule received a unique molecular identifier from a template-switch 5' adaptor carrying 12 random nucleotides. Each sample yielded at least 2.5 million CDR3-containing paired-end reads. First-strand cDNA synthesis was performed from all RNA using the Mint cDNA synthesis kit, with priming by a TRBC-specific oligonucleotide. Following uracil-DNA glycosylase treatment, all cDNA underwent a first 18-cycle PCR with the universal primers M1SS and BC2_uni_R. On the study's bioinformatics: Each sample was normalized by randomly selecting 1 million high-quality reads, each carrying a distinct molecular identifier. Reads with shared molecular identifiers were discarded instead of being binned into consensus sequences. MiTCR, set to a Q25 quality threshold and the strictest error-elimination algorithm, was used for CDR3 identification, clonotype clustering and error correction. A nonparametric unseen species model using Euler transformation provided a lower-bound estimate of total TCR beta diversity. TCRdb reanalyzed the raw reads on its own, using fastp at Q25 for trimming and MiXCR for clone calling, and kept in-frame beta chains. When rows share a CDR3 protein, they turn into one entry using the most common DNA and genes. The V and J calls were determined by TCRdb, not by the authors. In this sample the table shows hundreds of thousands of distinct CDR3 sequences, around 62% of which occur a single time. Together, the top ten hold 25% to 30% of the sample.

V is cut by 4 bases and J by 6 bases, and the space between the germline ends is 16 bases. The CDR3 starts with the cysteine, ends with the phenylalanine, and has 14 residues. CDR3 DNA is the only sequence kept; it has 42 bases, read in frame from the first base. From a lookup of the germline V gene (reference sequence), CDR1 and CDR2 are SGHKS and YYEKEE. This clonotype was counted between two and nine times. No cognate antigen has been identified for it. Base-call qualities are not available, and no considerably larger clone is one nucleotide away. The roughly 42 donors, aged about 6 to 100 years, were systemically healthy Caucasian individuals from Russia. Each donor gave approximately 9.3 milliliters of peripheral blood, collected into EDTA-treated Vacutainer tubes. PBMCs were isolated by Ficoll-Paque density-gradient centrifugation, with at least 7 million obtained per sample. Trizol reagent was used to extract total RNA from the PBMCs, yielding at least 6 micrograms per sample. The percentages of naive CD45RAhigh/CD27high T cells were determined by flow cytometry on a PBMC aliquot from every donor.

Study-wide conclusions, independent of this receptor: The CMV infection status of donors was not known, potentially confounding age-related changes in expanded clonotypes. The percentage of naive T cells measured by flow cytometry correlated strongly with observed TCR beta diversity. Conclusive comparison of naive and antigen-experienced compartments was prevented by the profiling of bulk unsorted PBMCs. Estimates of total diversity based on one million sequenced T cells were regarded as lower bounds and as underestimates. As age increased, observed TCR beta diversity per million T cells dropped in a roughly linear way, and a significant reduction was already evident by age 40. The long-lived group showed more naive CD4+ T cells, fewer expanded clones and increased TCR diversity than the aged group, suggesting age selection.

The V and J segments used are TRBV5-5 and TRBJ1-2; TRBD1 is perhaps the D gene, given 5 matching bases. Sequencing input: blood. This sequence was found in a man in his thirties or forties in good health. The CDR3 protein sequence reads: CASSPGTKGNGYTF. The DNA reads as follows: TGTGCCAGCAGCCCGGGGACCAAAGGGAATGGCTACACCTTC. Reference TRBV5-5 and TRBJ1-2 proteins supply the regions before and after the CDR3; the full variable domain is: DAGVTQSPTHLIKTRGQQVTLRCSPISGHKSVSWYQQVLGQGPQFIFQYYEKEERGRGNFPDRFSARQFPNYSSELNVNALLLGDSALYLCASSPGTKGNGYTFGSGTRLTVV.